The 13 T cell receptor beta chains listed next were all sequenced from one sample in a study of glioma-infiltrating T cells. TCR alpha and beta CDR3 regions were amplified from RNA using iRepertoire nested multiplex PCR. TCRdb ran MiXCR on the multiplex PCR reads and lists one entry per CDR3 protein. The sample shows 93,000 or so distinct CDR3 sequences, roughly 30% of them seen only once. Material: glioma tissue, nonneoplastic brain tissue, or PBMCs (not recorded which). The source of these receptors is a human donor with low-grade glioma or glioblastoma, undergoing nonglioma brain surgery, or in good health (not recorded which).

V is TRBV29-1 and J is TRBJ2-7; D ambiguous. The CDR3 has 12 amino acids. Germline CDR1 and CDR2: SQVTM and ANQGSEA. Trimming took off 5 bases at V and 2 bases at J, with 10 bases between the two ends. The CDR3: CSVTDVTYEQYF. The CDR3 coding sequence is TGCAGCGTTACTGACGTCACCTACGAGCAGTACTTC.

This sequence joins TRBV7-2 and TRBJ2-7; D is uncertain. Trimming took off 2 bases at V and 4 bases at J, with 18 bases between the two ends. The CDR3 is 16 amino acids. Germline CDR1 reads SGHTA; CDR2 reads FQGNSA. The CDR3 loop reads CASSLSFGSVSYEQYF. CDR3 DNA: TGTGCCAGCAGCTTATCCTTTGGAAGCGTTTCTTACGAGCAGTACTTC.

This clonotype was observed many times. The rearrangement joins TRBV19 to TRBJ2-3; 8 bases fit TRBD2. The trim removed 5 bases at V and 4 bases at J, leaving 5 bases unmatched. This CDR3 is built from 14 residues. CDR1 and CDR2 from the germline V gene are LNHDA and SQIVND (reference sequence). This chain's CDR3 is CASSARGGADTQYF. CDR3 nucleotide sequence: TGTGCCAGTAGTGCCCGGGGGGGCGCAGATACGCAGTATTTT.

J is TRBJ2-5 and V is TRBV24-1, with D possibly matching TRBD1 (5 bases). The germline V gene encodes CDR1 KGHDR and CDR2 SFDVKD. Trimming removed 0 bases from V and 4 bases from J, with 11 bases in between. The CDR3 totals 15 residues. The CDR3 is CATSDLGAGPETQYF. The CDR3 DNA reads as TGTGCCACCAGTGATTTGGGGGCAGGGCCAGAGACCCAGTACTTC.

This clonotype was observed at least ten times. This sequence joins TRBV6-1 and TRBJ1-1, with no clear D. The germline CDR1 and CDR2 sequences are MNHNS and SASEGT. The CDR3 totals 15 residues. Trimming stripped 5 bases from V and 0 bases from J, with 13 bases between. The CDR3 region has the DNA TGTGCCAGCAGTCCGAGGAGCAGCATGAACACTGAAGCTTTCTTT. Its protein product is CASSPRSSMNTEAFF.

The V gene is TRBV14, the J gene TRBJ1-2, with TRBD1 identical over 9 bases. Germline assignment: CDR1 SGHDN and CDR2 FVKESK. The CDR3 totals 15 residues. With 1 base clipped from V and 4 bases from J, the junction kept 4 bases outside the gene matches. CDR3 residues: CASSQGGTGLYGYTF. In nucleotides, the CDR3 is TGTGCCAGCAGCCAAGGAGGGACAGGGCTCTATGGCTACACCTTC.

This clonotype came up many times. The chain has TRBV7-3 and TRBJ2-3; perhaps D is TRBD1 or TRBD2 (5 bases each). V dropped 2 bases and J dropped 0 bases, with 12 bases sitting between them. The germline gives CDR1 SGHTA, CDR2 FQGTGA. The CDR3 has 16 amino acids. DNA for the CDR3: TGTGCCAGCAGCTTAGGGCTCGGGGCTAGCACAGATACGCAGTATTTT. It codes for CASSLGLGASTDTQYF.

This clonotype turned up a few times. The genes are TRBV7-2 and TRBJ2-1; D is ambiguous. The CDR3 is 13 residues long. The V end was cut by 6 bases, the J end by 5 bases, with 11 bases between. Germline loops: CDR1 SGHTA, CDR2 FQGNSA. The chain's CDR3 is CASRLGLDNEQFF. The DNA for the CDR3 is TGTGCCAGCAGATTGGGCCTGGACAATGAGCAGTTCTTC.

This clonotype was detected many times. The CDR3 DNA follows: TGTGCCATCAACCCTAGGCCTTCTTCCTACGAGCAGTACTTC. Amino acids: CAINPRPSSYEQYF. The chain recombines TRBV6-1 with TRBJ2-7, with D unresolved. V was pared by 10 bases and J by 1 base, with 17 bases between. The CDR3 is made up of 14 amino acids. Germline V gene data show CDR1 as MNHNS and CDR2 as SASEGT.

This clonotype was found a few times. The chain couples TRBV24-1 to TRBJ2-3; 7 positions agree with TRBD1. In germline, CDR1 is KGHDR, CDR2 SFDVKD. The J segment lost 4 bases and the V segment lost 4 bases, leaving 10 bases of the junction unmatched. The length of the CDR3 is 16 residues. Here the CDR3 reads CATSDPTGDQADTQYF. The CDR3 region has the DNA TGTGCCACCAGTGACCCAACAGGGGATCAGGCAGATACGCAGTATTTT.

Many counts were recorded for this clonotype. The V gene is TRBV10-3, the J gene TRBJ2-5; D unresolved. The CDR3 consists of 15 residues. CDR1 is ENHRY, CDR2 SYGVKD, per germline. Deletions cut 0 bases from V and 7 bases from J, with 15 bases between. CDR3 DNA sequence: TGTGCCATCAGTGAGTCTGCGGATCCCGGCGGGACCCAGTACTTC. Residues: CAISESADPGGTQYF.

This clonotype was recorded at least ten times. In DNA, the CDR3 is TGTGCCAGCAGCCAAGTTGCGGAGACCCAGTACTTC. It yields the protein CASSQVAETQYF. The rearrangement uses TRBV3-1 and TRBJ2-5; D unresolved. The CDR3 runs 12 residues. V lost 1 base and J 5 bases, leaving 5 bases between the germline ends. CDR1 and CDR2 (germline): LGHDT, YNNKEL (reference sequence).

This clonotype appeared a few times. This chain connects TRBV12-3 or TRBV12-4 to TRBJ1-2, with a possible D match to TRBD1 (5 bases). The CDR3 loop spans 12 amino acids. V was pared by 6 bases and J by 8 bases, with 13 bases between. The CDR3 spells CASSPAGTGYTF. CDR3 bases: TGTGCCAGCAGCCCGGCAGGGACGGGCTACACCTTC.